This entry lists 11 T cell receptor beta chains sequenced from one sample in a study of metastatic and nonmetastatic thyroid tumors. TCRdb reassembled clones from the PCR reads with MiXCR. Of some 33,000 clones detected, 7.4% appear once; the ten largest clones hold about 45%. All patients were treatment-naive before thyroid surgery. Specimen: blood. These receptor sequences come from a female donor with papillary thyroid cancer or a benign thyroid nodule (not recorded which). Some clones in this sample may be carry-over from other donors' samples.

This clone occurred many times. The chain joins TRBV6-1 to TRBJ1-5; the D is unclear. The germline V and J ends were trimmed by 6 bases and 10 bases, with 16 bases remaining between them. From germline, CDR1 is MNHNS and CDR2 SASEGT. This CDR3 comprises 13 residues. The CDR3 coding sequence is TGTGCCAGCAGCGACCCCCCCGGGCAACCCCAGCATTTT. This sequence encodes CASSDPPGQPQHF.

This clone came up many times. Other DNA sequences from this sample encode an identical CDR3 as well. This chain uses TRBV5-6 with TRBJ2-2, with a tentative D call TRBD1 (5 bases). Between the trimmed V and J ends, which lost 2 bases and 7 bases, there was a span of 18 bases. The germline V gene has CDR1 SGHDT and CDR2 YYEEEE. This CDR3 spans 16 amino acids. For the CDR3, the DNA is TGTGCCAGCAGCTTTCTTCATAGGGGTCGAATCGGGGAGCTGTTTTTT. It is translated as CASSFLHRGRIGELFF.

This clone was seen many times. This sequence joins TRBV30 and TRBJ2-2; D gene ambiguous. This CDR3 spans 14 amino acids. Trimming cost V 3 bases and J 5 bases, with 13 bases left between them. The germline CDR1 and CDR2 sequences are GTSNPN and SVGIG (reference sequence). In DNA form, the CDR3 reads TGTGCCTGGAGGGGCTGGGCAGAAACCGGGGAGCTGTTTTTT. Residues: CAWRGWAETGELFF.

This clone was counted at least ten times. V gene TRBV12-3 or TRBV12-4 combines with J gene TRBJ1-2; a possible D gene is TRBD1 (5 bases). Trimming removed 6 bases at V and 8 bases at J, with 13 bases between. The CDR3 length is 12 residues. The CDR3 DNA follows: TGTGCCAGCAGCTCCGGGACGGCCGGCTACACCTTC. Amino acid sequence: CASSSGTAGYTF.

The table lists this clone with many counts. The chain is built from TRBV20-1 and TRBJ2-7, with 13 bases identical to TRBD2. The CDR3 extends over 15 amino acids. The trim removed 5 bases at V and 5 bases at J, leaving 9 bases unmatched. The germline V gene encodes CDR1 DFQATT and CDR2 SNEGSKA (reference sequence). CDR3 nucleotides: TGCAGTGCTCCACGGACTAGCGGGAGAGGAAACGAGCAGTACTTC. Protein product: CSAPRTSGRGNEQYF.

This clone was observed at least ten times. The rearrangement joins TRBV5-1 to TRBJ2-1, with TRBD2 matching over 14 bases. The ends lost 4 bases at V and 7 bases at J; junction bases unmatched: 13. Germline lookup yields CDR1 SGHRS and CDR2 YFSETQ. The CDR3 contains 18 residues. CDR3 sequence: CASSLGGLAGGRRNEQFF. The CDR3 coding sequence is TGCGCCAGCAGCCTCGGCGGACTAGCGGGAGGCCGACGGAATGAGCAGTTCTTC. The whole variable domain, filled in from reference TRBV5-1 and TRBJ2-1, reads KAGVTQTPRYLIKTRGQQVTLSCSPISGHRSVSWYQQTPGQGLQFLFEYFSETQRNKGNFPGRFSGRQFSNSRSEMNVSTLELGDSALYLCASSLGGLAGGRRNEQFFGPGTRLTVL.

The table lists this clone with many counts. The chain is built from TRBV7-3 and TRBJ2-1; 12 nucleotides line up with TRBD2. The CDR3 is 15 residues long. J gave up 7 bases and V 0 bases, and 1 base lay outside the gene matches. The germline V gene has CDR1 SGHTA and CDR2 FQGTGA. CDR3 DNA: TGTGCCAGCAGCTTAACGCTAGCGGGGGGGAATGAGCAGTTCTTC. Translating gives CASSLTLAGGNEQFF.

The chain has TRBV2 and TRBJ1-2, with D possibly being TRBD1 (6 bases). The CDR3 is 16 residues long. Deletions cut 7 bases from V and 6 bases from J, with 24 bases between. The germline V gene has CDR1 SNHLY and CDR2 FYNNEI. CDR3 protein: CASTPMRGHGSHGYTF. CDR3 in DNA: TGTGCCAGCACCCCGATGAGGGGACATGGGTCTCATGGCTACACCTTC.

This clone was observed many times. V and J are TRBV18 and TRBJ1-5; 7 bases are a match to TRBD1. CDR1 and CDR2 from the germline V gene are KGHSH and LQKENI. The trim removed 3 bases at V and 2 bases at J, leaving 1 base unmatched. This CDR3 comprises 14 residues. Here the CDR3 reads CASSPQGGNQPQHF. The CDR3 DNA follows: TGTGCCAGCTCACCGCAGGGGGGCAATCAGCCCCAGCATTTT.

This clone showed up many times. The chain employs TRBV19 and TRBJ1-5; D perhaps matches TRBD1 (5 bases). Trimming took off 8 bases at V and 6 bases at J, with 17 bases between the two ends. The germline V gene has CDR1 LNHDA and CDR2 SQIVND (reference sequence). CDR3 size: 14 residues. CDR3: CASGGTTKGQPQHF. DNA for the CDR3: TGTGCCAGTGGGGGGACTACTAAGGGTCAGCCCCAGCATTTT.

This clone was seen only a few times. This may arise from a read error, as a much more abundant clone is one base away. This chain joins TRBV6-6 and TRBJ2-5; D might be TRBD1 (5 bases). CDR1 is MNHNY and CDR2 is SVGAGI in the germline V gene (reference sequence). With 3 bases removed from V and 1 base from J, the gap between germline ends came to 12 bases. The CDR3 runs 15 residues. CDR3 sequence reads: CASSYDRPIQETQYF. The CDR3 DNA follows: TGTGCCAGCAGTTATGACAGACCCATCCAAGAGACCCAGTACTTC.